This T cell receptor (beta chain) was obtained from a study of T cells in localized non-small cell lung cancer. In the case of this clone: Its antigen is unidentified.

The study, taken as a whole, reports: Overall survival was longer when the density of T cells in the blood was higher. A median approximately 59 of the top 100 tumor clones appeared in adjacent lung. Sequencing was limited to one tumor region, leaving the possibility of heterogeneity open. Uninvolved adjacent lung had the highest recorded T cell clonality, with tumor below it.

V lost 2 bases, J lost 3 bases, and 4 bases stayed unmatched. The CDR3 is 15 amino acids. CDR1 is SEHNR, CDR2 FQNEAQ, per germline (reference sequence). Only in-frame clones appear in the TCRdb table, and some are missing; sequencing was by immunoSEQ multiplex PCR. The data show tens of thousands of clones, with over 80% seen just once and nearly 20% held by the top ten. Here the sequenced sample was peripheral blood, taken before any cancer treatment. The sequence was collected from a female donor over 55 with stage II squamous cell lung carcinoma. The chain has TRBV7-9 and TRBJ2-3; 8 bases are a match to TRBD2. The CDR3 DNA reads as TGTGCCAGCAGCTTACAGAGCGGGGGAACAGATACGCAGTATTTT. Its protein product is CASSLQSGGTDTQYF.